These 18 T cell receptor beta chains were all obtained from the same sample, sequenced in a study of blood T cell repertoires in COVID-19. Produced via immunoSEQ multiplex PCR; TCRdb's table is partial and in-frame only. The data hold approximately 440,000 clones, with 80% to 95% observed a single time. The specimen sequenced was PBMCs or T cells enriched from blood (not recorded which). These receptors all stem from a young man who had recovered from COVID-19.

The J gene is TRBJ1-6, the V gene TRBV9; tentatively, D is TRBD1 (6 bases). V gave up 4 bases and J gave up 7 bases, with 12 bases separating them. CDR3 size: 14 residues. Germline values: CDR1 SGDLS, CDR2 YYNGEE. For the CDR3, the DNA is TGTGCCAGCAGCACGCAGACAGGCAATTCACCCCTCCACTTT. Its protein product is CASSTQTGNSPLHF. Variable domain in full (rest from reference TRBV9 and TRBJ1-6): DSGVTQTPKHLITATGQRVTLRCSPRSGDLSVYWYQQSLDQGLQFLIQYYNGEERAKGNILERFSAQQFPDLHSELNLSSLELGDSALYFCASSTQTGNSPLHFGNGTRLTVT.

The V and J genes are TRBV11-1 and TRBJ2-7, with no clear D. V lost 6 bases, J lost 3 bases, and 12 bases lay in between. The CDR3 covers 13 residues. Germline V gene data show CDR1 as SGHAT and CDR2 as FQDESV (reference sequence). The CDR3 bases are TGTGCCAGCAGAACCGGGTCGGACTACGAGCAGTACTTC. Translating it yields CASRTGSDYEQYF.

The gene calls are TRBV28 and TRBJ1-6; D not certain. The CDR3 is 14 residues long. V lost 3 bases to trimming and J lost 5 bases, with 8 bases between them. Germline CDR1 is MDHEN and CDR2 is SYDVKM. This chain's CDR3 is CASSFGLDNSPLHF. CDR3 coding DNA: TGTGCCAGCAGTTTCGGGTTGGATAATTCACCCCTCCACTTT.

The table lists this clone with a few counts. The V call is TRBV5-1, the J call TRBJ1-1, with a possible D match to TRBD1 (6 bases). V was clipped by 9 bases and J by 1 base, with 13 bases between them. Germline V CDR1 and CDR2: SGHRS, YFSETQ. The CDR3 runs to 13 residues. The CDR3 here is CATSDRPNTEAFF. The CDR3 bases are TGCGCCACTTCGGACAGACCGAACACTGAAGCTTTCTTT.

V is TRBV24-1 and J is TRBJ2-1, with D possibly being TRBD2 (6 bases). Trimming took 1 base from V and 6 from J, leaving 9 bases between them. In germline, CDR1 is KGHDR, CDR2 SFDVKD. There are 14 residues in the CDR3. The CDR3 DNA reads TGTGCCACCAGTGATTTCGGCGGGATCAATGAGCAGTTCTTC. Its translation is CATSDFGGINEQFF.

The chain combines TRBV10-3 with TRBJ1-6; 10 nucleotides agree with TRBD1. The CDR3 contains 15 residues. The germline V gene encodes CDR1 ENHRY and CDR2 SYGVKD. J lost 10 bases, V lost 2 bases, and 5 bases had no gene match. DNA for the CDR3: TGTGCCATCAGTGAGGGGGGACAGGGGATCTCACCCCTCCACTTT. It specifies CAISEGGQGISPLHF.

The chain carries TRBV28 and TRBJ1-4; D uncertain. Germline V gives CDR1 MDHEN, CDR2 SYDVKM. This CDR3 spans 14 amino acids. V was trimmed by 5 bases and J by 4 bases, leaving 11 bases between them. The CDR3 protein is CASSNREGNEKLFF. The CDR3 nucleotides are TGTGCCAGCAGTAACCGGGAGGGTAATGAAAAACTGTTTTTT.

The CDR3 loop reads CASSLAMTANTGELFF. CDR3 DNA: TGCGCCAGCAGCTTGGCGATGACAGCGAACACCGGGGAGCTGTTTTTT. This chain links TRBV5-1 with TRBJ2-2; tentatively, D is TRBD1 (5 bases). Trimming shortened V by 0 bases and J by 0 bases, and 9 bases separated the two germline ends. The germline gives CDR1 SGHRS, CDR2 YFSETQ. The CDR3 runs to 16 residues.

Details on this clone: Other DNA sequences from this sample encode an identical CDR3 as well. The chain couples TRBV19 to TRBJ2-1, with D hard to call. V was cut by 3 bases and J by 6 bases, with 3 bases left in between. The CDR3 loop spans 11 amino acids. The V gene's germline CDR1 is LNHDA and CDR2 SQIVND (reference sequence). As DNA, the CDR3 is TGTGCCAGTAGTATTAGCAATGAGCAGTTCTTC. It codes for CASSISNEQFF. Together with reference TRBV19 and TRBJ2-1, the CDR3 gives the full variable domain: DGGITQSPKYLFRKEGQNVTLSCEQNLNHDAMYWYRQDPGQGLRLIYYSQIVNDFQKGDIAEGYSVSREKKESFPLTVTSAQKNPTAFYLCASSISNEQFFGPGTRLTVL.

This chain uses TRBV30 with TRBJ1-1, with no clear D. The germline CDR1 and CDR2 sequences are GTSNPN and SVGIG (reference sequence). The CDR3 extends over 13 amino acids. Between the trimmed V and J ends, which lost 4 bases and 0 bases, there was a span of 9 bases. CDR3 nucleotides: TGTGCCTGGAAAGTGGCCATGAACACTGAAGCTTTCTTT. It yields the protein CAWKVAMNTEAFF.

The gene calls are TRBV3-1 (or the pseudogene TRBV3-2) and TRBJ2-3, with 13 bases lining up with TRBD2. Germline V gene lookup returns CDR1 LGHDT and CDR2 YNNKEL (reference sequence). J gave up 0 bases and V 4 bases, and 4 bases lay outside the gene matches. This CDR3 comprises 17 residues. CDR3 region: CASSRTSGGSSTDTQYF. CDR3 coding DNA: TGTGCCAGCAGCCGGACTAGCGGGGGCTCTAGCACAGATACGCAGTATTTT.

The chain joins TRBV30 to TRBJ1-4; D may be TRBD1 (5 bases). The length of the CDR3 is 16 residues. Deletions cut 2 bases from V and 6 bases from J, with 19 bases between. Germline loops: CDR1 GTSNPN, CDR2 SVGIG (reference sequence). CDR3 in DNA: TGTGCCTGGAGTAGTCTTTGGCGGGGCGAGGATGAAAAACTGTTTTTT. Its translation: CAWSSLWRGEDEKLFF.

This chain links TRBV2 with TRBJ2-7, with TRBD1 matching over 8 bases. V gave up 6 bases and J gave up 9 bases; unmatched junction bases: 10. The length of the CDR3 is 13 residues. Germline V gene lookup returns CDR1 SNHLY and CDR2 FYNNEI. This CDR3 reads CASRPDRGVRQYF. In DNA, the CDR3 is TGTGCCAGCAGACCCGACAGGGGAGTAAGGCAGTACTTC.

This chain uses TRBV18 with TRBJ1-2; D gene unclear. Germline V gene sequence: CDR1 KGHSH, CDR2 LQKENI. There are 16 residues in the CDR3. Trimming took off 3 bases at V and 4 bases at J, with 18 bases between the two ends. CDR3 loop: CASSPPNGGVVYGYTF. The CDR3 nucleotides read TGTGCCAGCTCACCCCCGAACGGCGGGGTCGTCTATGGCTACACCTTC.

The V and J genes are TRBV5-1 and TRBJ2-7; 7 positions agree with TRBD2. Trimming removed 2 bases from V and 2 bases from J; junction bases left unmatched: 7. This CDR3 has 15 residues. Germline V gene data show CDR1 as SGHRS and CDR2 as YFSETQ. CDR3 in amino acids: CASSFSSTSTYEQYF. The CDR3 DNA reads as TGCGCCAGCAGCTTTAGTTCGACTAGCACCTACGAGCAGTACTTC.

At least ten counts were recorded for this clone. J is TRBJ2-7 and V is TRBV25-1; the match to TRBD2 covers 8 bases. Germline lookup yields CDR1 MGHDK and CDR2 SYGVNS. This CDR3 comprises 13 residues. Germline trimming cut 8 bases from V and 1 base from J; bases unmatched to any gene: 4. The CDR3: CASYSGNSYEQYF. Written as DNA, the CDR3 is TGTGCCAGCTATAGCGGGAATTCCTACGAGCAGTACTTC.

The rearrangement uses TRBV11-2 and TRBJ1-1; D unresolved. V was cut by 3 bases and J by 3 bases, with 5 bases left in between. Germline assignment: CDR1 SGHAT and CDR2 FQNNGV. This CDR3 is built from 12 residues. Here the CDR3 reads CASSFRDTEAFF. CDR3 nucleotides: TGTGCCAGCAGCTTCCGTGACACTGAAGCTTTCTTT.

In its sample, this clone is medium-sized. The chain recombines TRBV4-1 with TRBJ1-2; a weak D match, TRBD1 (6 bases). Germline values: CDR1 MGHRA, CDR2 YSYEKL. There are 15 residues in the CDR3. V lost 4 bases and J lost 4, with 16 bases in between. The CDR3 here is CASSPQKDSSYGYTF. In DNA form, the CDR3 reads TGCGCCAGCAGCCCTCAGAAGGACAGTTCCTATGGCTACACCTTC.